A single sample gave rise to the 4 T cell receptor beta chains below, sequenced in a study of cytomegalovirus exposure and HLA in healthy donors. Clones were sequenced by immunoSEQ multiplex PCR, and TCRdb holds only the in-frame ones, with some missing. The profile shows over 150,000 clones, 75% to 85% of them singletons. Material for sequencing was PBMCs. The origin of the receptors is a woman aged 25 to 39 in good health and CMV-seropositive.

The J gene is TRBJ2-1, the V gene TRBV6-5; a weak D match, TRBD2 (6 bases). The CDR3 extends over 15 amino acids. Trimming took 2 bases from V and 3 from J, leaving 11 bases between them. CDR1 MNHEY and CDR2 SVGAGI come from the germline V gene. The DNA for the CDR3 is TGTGCCAGCAGTTACGGGAGGAGGATCTACAATGAGCAGTTCTTC. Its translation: CASSYGRRIYNEQFF.

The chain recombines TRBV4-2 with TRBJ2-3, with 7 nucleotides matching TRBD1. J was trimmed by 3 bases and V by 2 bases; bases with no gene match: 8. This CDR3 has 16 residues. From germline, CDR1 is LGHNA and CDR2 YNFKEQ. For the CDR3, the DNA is TGTGCCAGCAGCCAAAGGGGGCTTGCCGGAACAGATACGCAGTATTTT. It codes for CASSQRGLAGTDTQYF.

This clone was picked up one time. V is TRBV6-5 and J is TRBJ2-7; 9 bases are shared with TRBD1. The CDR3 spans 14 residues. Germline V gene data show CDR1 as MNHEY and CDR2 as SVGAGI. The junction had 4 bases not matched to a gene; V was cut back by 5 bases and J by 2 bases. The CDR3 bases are TGTGCCAGCAGTCCCAGGACAGGGGCCTACGAGCAGTACTTC. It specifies CASSPRTGAYEQYF.

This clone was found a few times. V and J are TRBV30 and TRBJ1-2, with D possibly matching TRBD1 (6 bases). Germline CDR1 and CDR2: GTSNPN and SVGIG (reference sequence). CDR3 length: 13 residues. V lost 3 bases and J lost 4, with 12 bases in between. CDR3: CAWRPTGTYGYTF. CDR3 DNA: TGTGCCTGGAGACCAACAGGGACCTATGGCTACACCTTC.